Detailed here is one TCR beta chain. Its antigen is not yet known. Base qualities are not at hand, and no much larger clone is one base apart. This sample is drawn from a study of blood T cell repertoires in COVID-19 (TCRdb year 2020). The study in broad terms: The collaborator samples originated in the United States, Italy and Spain and spanned the acute and convalescent phases of COVID-19. The dataset comprised deeply sampled blood TCRbeta repertoires from subjects exposed to, actively infected with, or recovered from COVID-19. Samples came from the ongoing ImmuneRACE study (first 160 participants) plus 1,254 subjects from 6 global collaborators. A de-identified subject ID, COVID-19 status, age in years and sex were almost always included in the sample metadata. Where available, HLA class I and class II types were obtained from metadata supplied by the sample provider rather than from assay-based typing. The repertoires were released in a freely available public database meant as a resource for research on the immune response to SARS-CoV-2. The material from the prospective study consisted of cDNA or gDNA derived from T cells, B-cell-depleted T cells, or PBMCs.

The CDR3 spans 14 residues, from the cysteine through the phenylalanine. The only DNA kept is the CDR3, 42 bases in frame from the first base. The germline ends are 12 bases apart after V is trimmed by 8 bases and J by 0 bases. The germline V gene specifies SGHTA as CDR1 and FQGNSA as CDR2. TCRbeta CDR3 regions were amplified from genomic DNA using the immunoSEQ Assay, a bias-controlled multiplex PCR. The authors processed their data as follows. Nucleated cell counts per sample were estimated from amplification of reference gene primers within the assay. To quantify the absolute abundance of each unique TCRbeta CDR3 rearrangement, sequence reads were collapsed and filtered. For each sample, productive Simpson clonality was calculated by taking the square root of Simpson's diversity index across productive rearrangements. TCRdb stores this immuneACCESS table with in-frame sequences only. Part of the clones is absent; in the studies checked, under half of the shortfall reflects unresolved V genes, and no reason is known for the rest. That table supplies the V and J calls and clone size; D and trimming were determined from the DNA. Recorded for this sample are just under 350,000 clones; about 88% of them occurred a single time. The top ten hold 7.3% of the sample.

At one collaborating source in Seattle, patients were enrolled during active infection and were followed longitudinally through the course of disease. The collaborating institutions used their own protocols to collect whole blood in K2EDTA tubes. Collaborator samples were shipped for TCRbeta analysis as frozen whole blood, isolated PBMCs, or DNA extracted from either sample type. General conclusions and limits of the study: The amount of clinical and demographic metadata varied by source and participant and was provided uncurated.

This clonotype was sampled from a woman aged 70-85 years with COVID-19, enrolled during active disease. Input material: peripheral blood. The chain links TRBV7-2 with TRBJ2-3; the D gene is not confidently resolved. The base sequence is TGTGCCAGCTCTGAGACTTCGAGCACAGATACGCAGTATTTT. It codes for CASSETSSTDTQYF.